This T cell receptor beta chain was retrieved from a study of cytomegalovirus exposure and HLA in healthy donors. Study-wide points: Sequencing likely caused a cluster of highly shared sequence variants.

After removal of 4 bases from V and 0 bases from J, the junction contained 12 bases not matched to a gene. Looked up from germline, CDR1 is MGHRA and CDR2 is YSYEKL. This CDR3 has 19 residues. For this clone: Its target is not known.

13 Jbeta primers and 60 Vbeta primers were used for the PCR. Generated by immunoSEQ multiplex PCR, the TCRdb table keeps only in-frame clones and is missing some. The table includes some 180,000 clones, about three quarters detected once. The J gene is TRBJ2-2, the V gene TRBV4-1; 9 nucleotides line up with TRBD1. The receptor comes from a man aged 18 to 35 in good health and CMV-seronegative. Sequenced input: PBMCs. The CDR3 reads CASSPRRTGAYSNTGELFF. CDR3 bases: TGCGCCAGCAGCCCCCGTAGGACAGGGGCCTATTCGAACACCGGGGAGCTGTTTTTT.